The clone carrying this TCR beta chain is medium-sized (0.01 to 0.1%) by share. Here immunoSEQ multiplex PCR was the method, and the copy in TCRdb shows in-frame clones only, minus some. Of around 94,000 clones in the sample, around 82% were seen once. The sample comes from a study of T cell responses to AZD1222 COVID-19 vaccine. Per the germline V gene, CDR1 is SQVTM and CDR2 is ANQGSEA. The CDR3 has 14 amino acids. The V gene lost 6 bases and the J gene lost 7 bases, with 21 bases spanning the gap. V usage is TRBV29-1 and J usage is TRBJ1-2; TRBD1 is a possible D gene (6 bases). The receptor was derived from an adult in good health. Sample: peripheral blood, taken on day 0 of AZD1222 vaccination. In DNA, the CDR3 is TGCAGCGTCGGGACGACAAGAGGGGGGTTTGGCTACACCTTC. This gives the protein CSVGTTRGGFGYTF.